These 5 T cell receptor beta chains originate from one sample sequenced in a study of blood T cell repertoires in COVID-19. Produced via immunoSEQ multiplex PCR; TCRdb's table is partial and in-frame only. The sample lists some 210,000 clones, 89% occurring once. The sequenced sample consisted of peripheral blood. These receptor sequences come from a woman aged 40 to 50 with acute or convalescent COVID-19.

This clone was detected a few times. The chain links TRBV6-6 to TRBJ2-7, with D maybe TRBD1 (6 bases). CDR3 length: 14 residues. Trimming shortened V by 6 bases and J by 5 bases, and 17 bases separated the two germline ends. Looked up from germline, CDR1 is MNHNY and CDR2 is SVGAGI (reference sequence). DNA for the CDR3: TGTGCCAGCAGACCTCAGGGGCCTCCCGACGAGCAGTACGTC. Encoded protein: CASRPQGPPDEQYV.

This rearrangement joins TRBV4-1 to TRBJ2-5, with no clear D. In germline, CDR1 is MGHRA, CDR2 YSYEKL. V was pared by 4 bases and J by 5 bases, with 11 bases between. CDR3 size: 13 residues. The chain's CDR3 is CASSPGPWETQYF. DNA of the CDR3: TGCGCCAGCAGCCCAGGCCCCTGGGAGACCCAGTACTTC.

V gene TRBV7-2 combines with J gene TRBJ1-3; maybe TRBD1 (6 bases). The germline CDR1 and CDR2 sequences are SGHTA and FQGNSA. CDR3 length equals 13 residues. The V gene lost 1 base and the J gene lost 8 bases, with 9 bases spanning the gap. CDR3 sequence: CASSLVGADTIYF. CDR3 bases: TGTGCCAGCAGCTTAGTGGGGGCGGACACCATATATTTT.

The chain carries TRBV20-1 and TRBJ2-5; possibly TRBD2 for D (6 bases). Germline V gene sequence: CDR1 DFQATT, CDR2 SNEGSKA (reference sequence). The germline V and J ends were trimmed by 6 bases and 7 bases, with 12 bases remaining between them. The CDR3 sequence is 11 residues long. The CDR3 reads CSARARGTQYF. The CDR3 region has the DNA TGCAGTGCCCGGGCGCGGGGGACCCAGTACTTC.

CDR3 protein: CASLVASSYNEQFF. In nucleotides, the CDR3 is TGTGCCAGCCTGGTCGCGAGCTCCTACAATGAGCAGTTCTTC. The chain has TRBV2 and TRBJ2-1; no clear D gene. This CDR3 spans 14 amino acids. Germline lookup yields CDR1 SNHLY and CDR2 FYNNEI. With 8 bases removed from V and 0 bases from J, the gap between germline ends came to 11 bases. The full variable domain, rest sourced from reference TRBV2 and TRBJ2-1, is EPEVTQTPSHQVTQMGQEVILRCVPISNHLYFYWYRQILGQKVEFLVSFYNNEISEKSEIFDDQFSVERPDGSNFTLKIRSTKLEDSAMYFCASLVASSYNEQFFGPGTRLTVL.